This record covers a single T cell receptor (beta chain). Its antigen is not identified. The germline gene is not matched at one end of the junction; a read error may be the cause. The data belong to a study of T cell repertoires in cytomegalovirus infection. Study background: Matching HLA type, along with CMV infection, was indicated by public TCR beta signatures.

Broader study findings: The study identified carriers of CMV plus the relevant HLA from cumulative public TCR beta family frequency. HLA-C-restricted TCR beta clonotypes specific for CMV led the ex vivo response.

TCRdb passed the reads through MiXCR, listing each CDR3 protein once. The sample yields 45,000 to 75,000 distinct CDR3 sequences, about a third seen once. The sequence was obtained from a human donor in good health (CMV status not recorded). Some clones in this sample may be carry-over from other donors' samples. The specimen sequenced was PBMCs, sequenced either directly or after in vitro stimulation (not recorded which).

The CDR3 DNA is TGTGCCAGTAGTATCCGGGACAGGGGTATTTTTAGCAAACAGCCCCAGCATTTT. Its translation: CASSIRDRGIFSKQPQHF. The gene calls are TRBV19 and TRBJ1-5; 10 positions agree with TRBD1. The CDR3 has 18 residues. Looked up from germline, CDR1 is LNHDA and CDR2 is SQIVND (reference sequence).